This TCR beta chain was identified during a study of blood T cell repertoires in COVID-19. Across the study: Donors in the United States, Italy and Spain gave samples during acute or convalescent COVID-19. PBMCs, B-cell-depleted T cells, or T cells provided the cDNA or gDNA that made up the material.

As handled by the study authors: Using reference gene primer amplification, nucleated cell counts were estimated. Using immunoSEQ multiplex PCR, the repertoire was profiled, and TCRdb retains in-frame clones only, with some absent. The V and J calls and clone size are taken from that table; D and trimming were inferred from the DNA. The sample yields some 510,000 clones, 88% seen once. Recovery among Cohort 3 donors was established by two negative PCRs, clearance, or symptom resolution. Trimming shortened V by 6 bases and J by 0 bases, and 9 bases separated the two germline ends. Germline lookup yields CDR1 SGHDT and CDR2 YYEEEE. CDR3 length: 13 residues. This clone appeared a few times.

The sequenced material came from PBMCs or T cells enriched from blood (not recorded which). This clonotype was sampled from a woman in her thirties or forties who had recovered from COVID-19. The V gene is TRBV5-6, the J gene TRBJ1-1; tentative D call: TRBD1 (5 bases). The CDR3 DNA is TGTGCCAGCACCTCGACAGTGAACACTGAAGCTTTCTTT. It codes for CASTSTVNTEAFF. The entire variable domain, with the rest obtained from reference TRBV5-6 and TRBJ1-1, is as follows: DAGVTQSPTHLIKTRGQQVTLRCSPKSGHDTVSWYQQALGQGPQFIFQYYEEEERQRGNFPDRFSGHQFPNYSSELNVNALLLGDSALYLCASTSTVNTEAFFGQGTRLTVV.